Listed here is a single T cell receptor (beta chain). Researchers ran the PCR with 60 Vbeta and 13 Jbeta primers. Generated by immunoSEQ multiplex PCR, the TCRdb table keeps only in-frame clones and is missing some. The sample lists about 130,000 clones; around 81% were seen once. Germline-derived CDR1 and CDR2 are SGHTA and FQGTGA. CDR3 length equals 14 residues. The ends were cut back, 6 bases at V and 3 bases at J, with 12 bases in the middle. The record originates from a study of cytomegalovirus exposure and HLA in healthy donors. This TCR was recovered from a female donor in good health and CMV-seronegative. The genes are TRBV7-3 and TRBJ2-1; weak D call: TRBD2 (5 bases). Sequencing was performed on PBMCs. The CDR3 loop reads CASSLAGGYNEQFF. The CDR3 DNA is TGTGCCAGCAGTCTAGCAGGCGGCTACAATGAGCAGTTCTTC.